The clone carrying this TCR beta chain was picked up a small number of times. This record comes from a study of blood T cell repertoires in COVID-19. Study-wide context: Some COVID-19 samples were acute and others convalescent; all came from the United States, Italy and Spain. PBMCs, B-cell-depleted T cells, or T cells provided the cDNA or gDNA that made up the material.

Assignments of participants to cohorts depended upon their own reported clinical history. The protocol was immunoSEQ multiplex PCR, while the TCRdb copy is restricted to in-frame clones and leaves out a portion. This sample has about 200,000 clones, with 76% found just once. The germline gives CDR1 SQVTM, CDR2 ANQGSEA. The CDR3 consists of 13 residues. V gave up 6 bases and J gave up 4 bases; unmatched junction bases: 5. Sequencing used PBMCs or T cells enriched from blood (not recorded which). The rearrangement joins TRBV29-1 to TRBJ1-1, with 10 bases fitting TRBD1. This clonotype was sampled from a woman aged 45-59 years with acute COVID-19. The CDR3 DNA is TGCAGCGTCCGGACAGGGGGAGTCACTGAAGCTTTCTTT. This translates into CSVRTGGVTEAFF.